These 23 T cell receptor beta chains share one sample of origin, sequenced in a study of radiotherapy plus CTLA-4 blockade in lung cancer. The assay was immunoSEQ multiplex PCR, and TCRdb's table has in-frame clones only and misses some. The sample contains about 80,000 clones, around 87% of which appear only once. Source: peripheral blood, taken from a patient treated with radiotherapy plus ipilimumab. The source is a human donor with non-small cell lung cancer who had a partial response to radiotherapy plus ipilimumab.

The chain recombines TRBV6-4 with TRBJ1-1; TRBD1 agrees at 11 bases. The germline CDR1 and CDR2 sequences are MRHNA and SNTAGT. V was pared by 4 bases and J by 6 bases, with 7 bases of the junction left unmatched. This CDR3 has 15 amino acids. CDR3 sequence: CASSAPGQGVSEAFF. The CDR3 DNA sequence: TGTGCCAGCAGTGCCCCGGGACAGGGGGTTTCTGAAGCTTTCTTT.

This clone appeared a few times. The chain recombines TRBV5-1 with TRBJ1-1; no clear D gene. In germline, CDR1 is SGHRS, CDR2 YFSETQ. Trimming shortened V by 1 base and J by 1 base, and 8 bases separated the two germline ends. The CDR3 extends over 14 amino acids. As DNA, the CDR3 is TGCGCCAGCAGCTTGATCCAGGCGAACACTGAAGCTTTCTTT. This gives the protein CASSLIQANTEAFF.

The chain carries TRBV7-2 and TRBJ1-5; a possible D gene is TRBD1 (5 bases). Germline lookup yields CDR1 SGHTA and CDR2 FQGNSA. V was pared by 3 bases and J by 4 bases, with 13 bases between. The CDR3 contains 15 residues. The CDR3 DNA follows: TGTGCCAGCAGCTTGGAGGGGTTTGGGAATCAGCCCCAGCATTTT. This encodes CASSLEGFGNQPQHF.

CDR3 region: CASSLARGPHNEQFF. Here the CDR3 DNA reads TGTGCCAGCAGCTTGGCTAGGGGTCCCCACAATGAGCAGTTCTTC. The V and J genes are TRBV5-6 and TRBJ2-1, with a weak D call TRBD1 (5 bases). This CDR3 is built from 15 residues. CDR1 is SGHDT and CDR2 is YYEEEE in the germline V gene. The V end lost 0 bases, the J end lost 5 bases, and 12 bases lay between the germline ends.

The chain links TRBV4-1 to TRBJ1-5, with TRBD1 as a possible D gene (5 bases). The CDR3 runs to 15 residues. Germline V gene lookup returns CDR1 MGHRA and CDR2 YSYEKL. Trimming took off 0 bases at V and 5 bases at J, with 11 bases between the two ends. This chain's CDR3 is CASSQDGRGYQPQHF. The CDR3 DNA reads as TGCGCCAGCAGCCAAGATGGAAGGGGCTATCAGCCCCAGCATTTT.

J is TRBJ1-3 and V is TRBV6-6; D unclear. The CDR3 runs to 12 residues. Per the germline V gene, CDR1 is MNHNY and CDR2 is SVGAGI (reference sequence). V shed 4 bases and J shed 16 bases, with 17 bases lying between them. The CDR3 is CASSSDTRARYF. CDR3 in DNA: TGTGCCAGCAGTTCCGACACCCGCGCTCGCTATTTT.

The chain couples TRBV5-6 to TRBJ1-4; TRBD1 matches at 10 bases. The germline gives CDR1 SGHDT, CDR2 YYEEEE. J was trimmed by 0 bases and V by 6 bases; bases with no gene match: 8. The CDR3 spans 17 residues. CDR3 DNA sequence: TGTGCCAGCACCAGACAGGGGGCTCGGGCAACTAATGAAAAACTGTTTTTT. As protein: CASTRQGARATNEKLFF.

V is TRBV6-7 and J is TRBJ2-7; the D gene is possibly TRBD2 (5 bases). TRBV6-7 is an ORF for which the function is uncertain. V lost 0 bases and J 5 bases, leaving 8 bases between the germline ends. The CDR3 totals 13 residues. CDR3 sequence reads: CASSYSNGNEQYV. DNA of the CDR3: TGTGCCAGCAGTTACTCAAACGGGAACGAGCAGTACGTC.

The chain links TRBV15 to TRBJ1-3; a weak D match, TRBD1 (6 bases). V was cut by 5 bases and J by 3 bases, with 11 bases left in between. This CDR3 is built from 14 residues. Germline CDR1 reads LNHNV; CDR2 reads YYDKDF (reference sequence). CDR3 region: CATSPQTGGNTIYF. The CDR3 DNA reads TGTGCCACCAGCCCGCAGACAGGTGGAAACACCATATATTTT.

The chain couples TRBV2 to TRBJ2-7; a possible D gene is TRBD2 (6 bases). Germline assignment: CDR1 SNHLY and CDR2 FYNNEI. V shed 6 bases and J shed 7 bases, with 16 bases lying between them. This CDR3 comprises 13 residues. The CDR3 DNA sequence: TGTGCCAGCAGCATTACTAGCACCGGGGAGCAGTACGTC. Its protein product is CASSITSTGEQYV.

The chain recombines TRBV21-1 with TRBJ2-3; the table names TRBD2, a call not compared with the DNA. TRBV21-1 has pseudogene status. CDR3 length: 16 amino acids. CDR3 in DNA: TGTGCCAGCAGCCACCGCGGCGGGAGCGGTACAGATACGCAGTATTTT. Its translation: CASSHRGGSGTDTQYF.

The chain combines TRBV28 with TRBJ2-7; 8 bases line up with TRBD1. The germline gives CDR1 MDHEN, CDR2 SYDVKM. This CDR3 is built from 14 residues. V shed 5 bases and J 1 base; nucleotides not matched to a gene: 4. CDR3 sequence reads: CASSRQGISYEQYF. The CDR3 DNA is TGTGCCAGCAGTAGACAGGGGATTTCCTACGAGCAGTACTTC.

CDR3: CASTRQLISNQPQHF. CDR3 sequence (DNA): TGTGCCAGCACAAGACAGTTGATAAGCAATCAGCCCCAGCATTTT. The V and J genes are TRBV6-1 and TRBJ1-5, with D perhaps TRBD1 (5 bases). There are 15 residues in the CDR3. Germline V gives CDR1 MNHNS, CDR2 SASEGT. V dropped 7 bases and J dropped 1 base, with 14 bases sitting between them.

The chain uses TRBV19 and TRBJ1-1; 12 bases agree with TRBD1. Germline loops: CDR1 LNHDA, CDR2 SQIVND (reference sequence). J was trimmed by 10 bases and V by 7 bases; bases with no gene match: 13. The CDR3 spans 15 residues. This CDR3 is CASNAGTGGLASAFF. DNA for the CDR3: TGTGCCAGTAACGCCGGGACAGGGGGCCTTGCGTCAGCTTTCTTT.

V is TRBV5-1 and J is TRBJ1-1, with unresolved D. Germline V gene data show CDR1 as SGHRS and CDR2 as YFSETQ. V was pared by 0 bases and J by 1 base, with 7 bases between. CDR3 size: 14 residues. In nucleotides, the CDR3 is TGCGCCAGCAGCTTGGAGGCGGGGAACACTGAAGCTTTCTTT. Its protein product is CASSLEAGNTEAFF.

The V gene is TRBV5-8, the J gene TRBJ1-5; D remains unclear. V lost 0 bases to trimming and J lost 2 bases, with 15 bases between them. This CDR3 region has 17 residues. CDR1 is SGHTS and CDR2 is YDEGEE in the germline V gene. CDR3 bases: TGTGCCAGCAGCTTGGTATTGGAGAGTAGCGGCAATCAGCCCCAGCATTTT. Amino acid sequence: CASSLVLESSGNQPQHF.

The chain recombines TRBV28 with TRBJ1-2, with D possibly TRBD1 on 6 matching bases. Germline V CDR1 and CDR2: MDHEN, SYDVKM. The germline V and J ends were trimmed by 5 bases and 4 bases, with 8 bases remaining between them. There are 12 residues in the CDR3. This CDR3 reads CASSRTVYGYTF. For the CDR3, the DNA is TGTGCCAGCAGTCGGACAGTCTATGGCTACACCTTC.

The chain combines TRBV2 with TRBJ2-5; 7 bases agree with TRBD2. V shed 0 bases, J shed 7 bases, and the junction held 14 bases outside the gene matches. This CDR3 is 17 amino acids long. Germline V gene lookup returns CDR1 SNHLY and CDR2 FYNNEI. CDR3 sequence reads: CASSEAGGAAGKRTQYF. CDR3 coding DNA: TGTGCCAGCAGTGAAGCGGGAGGGGCTGCCGGCAAACGGACCCAGTACTTC.

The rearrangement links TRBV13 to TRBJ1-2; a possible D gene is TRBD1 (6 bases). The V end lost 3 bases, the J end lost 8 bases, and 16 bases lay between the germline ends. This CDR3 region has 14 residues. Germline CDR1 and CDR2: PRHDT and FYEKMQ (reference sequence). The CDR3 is CASSFDRGAPGYTF. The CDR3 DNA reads TGTGCCAGCAGCTTTGATCGGGGGGCGCCGGGCTACACCTTC. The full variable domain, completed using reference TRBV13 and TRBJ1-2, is AAGVIQSPRHLIKEKRETATLKCYPIPRHDTVYWYQQGPGQDPQFLISFYEKMQSDKGSIPDRFSAQQFSDYHSELNMSSLELGDSALYFCASSFDRGAPGYTFGSGTRLTVV.

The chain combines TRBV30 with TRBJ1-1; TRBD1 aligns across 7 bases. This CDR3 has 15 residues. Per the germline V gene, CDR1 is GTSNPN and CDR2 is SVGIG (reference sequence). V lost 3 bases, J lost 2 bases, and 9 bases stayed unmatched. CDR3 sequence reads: CAWRKTGTVNTEAFF. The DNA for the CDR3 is TGTGCCTGGAGAAAAACCGGGACAGTTAACACTGAAGCTTTCTTT.

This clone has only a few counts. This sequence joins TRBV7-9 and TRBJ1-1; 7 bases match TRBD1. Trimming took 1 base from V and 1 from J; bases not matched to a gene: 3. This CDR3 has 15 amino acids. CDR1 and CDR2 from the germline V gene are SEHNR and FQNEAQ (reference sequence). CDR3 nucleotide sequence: TGTGCCAGCAGCTTAGAGGGGGCAGGGAACACTGAAGCTTTCTTT. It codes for CASSLEGAGNTEAFF.

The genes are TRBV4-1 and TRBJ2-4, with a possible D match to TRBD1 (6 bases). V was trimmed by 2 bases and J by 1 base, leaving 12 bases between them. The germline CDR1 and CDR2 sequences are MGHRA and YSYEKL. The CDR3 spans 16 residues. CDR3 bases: TGCGCCAGCAGCCAACTGGGGGCCGGCGCCAAAAACATTCAGTACTTC. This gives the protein CASSQLGAGAKNIQYF.

The CDR3 nucleotides read TGTGCCAGCAGCCCCCCCCAGGGATCCTATGGCTACACCTTC. Protein product: CASSPPQGSYGYTF. J is TRBJ1-2 and V is TRBV9, with D perhaps matching TRBD1 (5 bases). Trimming took off 4 bases at V and 4 bases at J, with 14 bases between the two ends. Germline-derived CDR1 and CDR2 are SGDLS and YYNGEE. This CDR3 has 14 residues.